This TCR beta chain is from a study of radiation and T cells in renal cell carcinoma. Study overall: Nephrectomy followed 15 Gy stereotactic body radiation by 4 weeks. Study-wide findings and caveats: Top tumor clonotypes rose in blood 2 weeks post-radiation, then contracted. Baseline intratumoral clonotype presence is unknown without pretreatment biopsies.

This table comes from immunoSEQ multiplex PCR, and its TCRdb copy is limited to in-frame clones, with some not included. The table lists 100,000 to 150,000 clones, over 75% of them singletons. Stated time point: blood 2 weeks post-SBRT. Treatment here: 15 Gy SBRT to primary tumor, nephrectomy 4 weeks later. The tumor was a clear cell renal cell carcinoma. Regarding this clone: Its specificity is unknown.

The ends were cut back, 4 bases at V and 4 bases at J, with 13 bases in the middle. The CDR3 length is 14 residues. CDR1 is SNHLY, CDR2 FYNNEI, per germline. The sample here was blood, taken from a patient whose treatment included radiotherapy and nephrectomy. This TCR was sampled from a man in his fifties or sixties with renal cell carcinoma. The chain joins TRBV2 to TRBJ1-1; TRBD1 is a possible D gene (6 bases). The CDR3 is CASSAGRGFTEAFF. The CDR3 DNA is TGTGCCAGCAGTGCGGGCAGGGGATTCACTGAAGCTTTCTTT. Full variable domain (remainder filled in from reference TRBV2 and TRBJ1-1): EPEVTQTPSHQVTQMGQEVILRCVPISNHLYFYWYRQILGQKVEFLVSFYNNEISEKSEIFDDQFSVERPDGSNFTLKIRSTKLEDSAMYFCASSAGRGFTEAFFGQGTRLTVV.